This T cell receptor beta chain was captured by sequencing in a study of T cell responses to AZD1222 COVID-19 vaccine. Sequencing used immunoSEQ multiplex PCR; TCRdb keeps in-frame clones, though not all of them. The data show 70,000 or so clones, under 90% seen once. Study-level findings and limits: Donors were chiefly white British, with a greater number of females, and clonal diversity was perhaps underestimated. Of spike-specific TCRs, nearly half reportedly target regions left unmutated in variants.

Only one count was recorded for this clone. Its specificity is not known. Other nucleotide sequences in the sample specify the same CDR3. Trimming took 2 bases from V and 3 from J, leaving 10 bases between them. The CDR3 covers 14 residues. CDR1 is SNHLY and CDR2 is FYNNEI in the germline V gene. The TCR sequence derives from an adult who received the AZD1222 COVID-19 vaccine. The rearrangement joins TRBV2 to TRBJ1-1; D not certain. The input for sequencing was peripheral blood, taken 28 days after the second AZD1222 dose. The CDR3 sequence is CASSERRDDTEAFF. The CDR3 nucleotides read TGTGCCAGCAGTGAAAGGAGGGATGACACTGAAGCTTTCTTT.